The 32 T cell receptor beta chains given below trace back to one sample, sequenced in a study of blood T cell repertoires in COVID-19. Sequenced by immunoSEQ multiplex PCR; TCRdb stores in-frame clones only, minus some. The table includes approximately 150,000 clones, 81% detected once. Sample: peripheral blood. The receptor set was obtained from a human donor in a cohort sampled during active COVID-19.

CDR3 DNA: TGTGCCAGCAGTGAAGGGACAGGAGAGCAGTACTTC. As protein: CASSEGTGEQYF. V and J are TRBV2 and TRBJ2-7, with 7 bases identical to TRBD1. The CDR3 contains 12 residues. Germline V gene data show CDR1 as SNHLY and CDR2 as FYNNEI. V gave up 1 base and J gave up 7 bases; unmatched junction bases: 1.

V is TRBV6-5 and J is TRBJ1-2; 9 bases align to TRBD1. The J segment lost 7 bases and the V segment lost 2 bases, leaving 8 bases of the junction unmatched. From germline, CDR1 is MNHEY and CDR2 SVGAGI. The CDR3 is 15 amino acids. CDR3 coding DNA: TGTGCCAGCAGTTACGACCGGGACAGGGTTGCTGGCTACACCTTC. Residues: CASSYDRDRVAGYTF.

This rearrangement joins TRBV5-4 to TRBJ1-2; 7 bases are shared with TRBD1. Trimming removed 0 bases from V and 1 base from J; junction bases left unmatched: 6. This CDR3 contains 16 residues. CDR1 is SGHNT and CDR2 is YYREEE in the germline V gene (reference sequence). The CDR3 region is CASSLGDSLNNYGYTF. CDR3 coding DNA: TGTGCCAGCAGCTTGGGGGACAGCCTCAATAACTATGGCTACACCTTC. Full variable domain (rest looked up from reference TRBV5-4 and TRBJ1-2): ETGVTQSPTHLIKTRGQQVTLRCSSQSGHNTVSWYQQALGQGPQFIFQYYREEENGRGNFPPRFSGLQFPNYSSELNVNALELDDSALYLCASSLGDSLNNYGYTFGSGTRLTVV.

This rearrangement joins TRBV7-2 to TRBJ2-5; possible D gene TRBD2, 6 bases. The CDR3 totals 19 residues. Germline V gene sequence: CDR1 SGHTA, CDR2 FQGNSA. V lost 4 bases, J lost 5 bases, and 29 bases lay in between. The CDR3 region has the DNA TGTGCCAGCAGCTCCAACGCCCCGAGCGGGCTTCAATCACCGGAGACCCAGTACTTC. It is translated as CASSSNAPSGLQSPETQYF.

In its sample, this clone was seen once. J is TRBJ2-7 and V is TRBV19; 9 positions agree with TRBD1. From germline, CDR1 is LNHDA and CDR2 SQIVND (reference sequence). The CDR3 sequence is 15 residues long. After removal of 6 bases from V and 3 bases from J, the junction contained 9 bases not matched to a gene. CDR3 sequence (DNA): TGTGCCAGTAGCTCCGGGGACAGGGCTGACTACGAGCAGTACTTC. Protein product: CASSSGDRADYEQYF.

By proportion, this clone is medium-sized. This chain connects TRBV5-1 to TRBJ1-1; a possible D gene is TRBD1 (5 bases). The CDR3 is 15 residues long. Trimming pared 0 bases from V and 5 bases from J, leaving 14 bases between. CDR1 SGHRS and CDR2 YFSETQ come from the germline V gene. In DNA form, the CDR3 reads TGCGCCAGCAGCTTGGAGGGGCGGGGCTGGACTGAAGCTTTCTTT. It encodes CASSLEGRGWTEAFF.

This clone was found once. The V call is TRBV7-2, the J call TRBJ2-7, with TRBD1 identical over 7 bases. The CDR3 extends over 17 amino acids. Trimming took 1 base from V and 1 from J; bases not matched to a gene: 10. Germline assignment: CDR1 SGHTA and CDR2 FQGNSA. The CDR3 bases are TGTGCCAGCAGCTTAGGATGGGACAGAAGTCGATCCTACGAGCAGTACTTC. Residues: CASSLGWDRSRSYEQYF.

The rearrangement joins TRBV7-2 to TRBJ2-7; 13 nucleotides align to TRBD2. The CDR3 totals 16 residues. The V segment lost 2 bases and the J segment 3 bases; nucleotides outside the gene matches: 4. Germline assignment: CDR1 SGHTA and CDR2 FQGNSA. This chain's CDR3 is CASSLKLAGGSYEQYF. CDR3 DNA: TGTGCCAGCAGCTTAAAACTAGCGGGAGGGAGCTACGAGCAGTACTTC.

The chain employs TRBV11-2 and TRBJ2-7; TRBD1 aligns across 10 bases. The CDR3 contains 14 residues. Germline trimming cut 5 bases from V and 6 bases from J; bases unmatched to any gene: 7. Germline CDR1 and CDR2: SGHAT and FQNNGV. The CDR3 loop reads CASSKPGQGCEQYF. CDR3 in DNA: TGTGCCAGCAGCAAACCGGGACAGGGGTGCGAGCAGTACTTC.

V is TRBV11-2 and J is TRBJ2-7; D unclear. Trimming pared 3 bases from V and 0 bases from J, leaving 9 bases between. Germline values: CDR1 SGHAT, CDR2 FQNNGV. The CDR3 sequence is 14 residues long. The CDR3 nucleotides read TGTGCCAGCAGCTTTTCCCACTTCTCCTACGAGCAGTACTTC. It yields the protein CASSFSHFSYEQYF.

CDR3 bases: TGCGCCAGCAGCTCGACCCTAGTGTCTCCTAAAGAGACCCAGTACTTC. It encodes CASSSTLVSPKETQYF. V and J are TRBV5-1 and TRBJ2-5; D unclear. Per germline, CDR1 SGHRS and CDR2 YFSETQ. The CDR3 covers 16 residues. V was cut by 3 bases and J by 3 bases, with 18 bases left in between.

This clone was observed once. The chain has TRBV7-9 and TRBJ1-2; D is possibly TRBD1 (5 bases). The V end lost 7 bases, the J end lost 6 bases, and 15 bases lay between the germline ends. The germline gives CDR1 SEHNR, CDR2 FQNEAQ (reference sequence). This CDR3 is built from 13 residues. The CDR3 sequence is CASTPGGEDGYTF. CDR3 DNA sequence: TGTGCCAGCACTCCGGGGGGGGAGGATGGCTACACCTTC.

The chain carries TRBV6-1 and TRBJ2-7, with TRBD2 identical over 9 bases. The trim removed 3 bases at V and 4 bases at J, leaving 7 bases unmatched. CDR3 size: 15 residues. Germline CDR1 MNHNS, CDR2 SASEGT. CDR3 amino acids: CASSDRGRALYEQYF. The CDR3 DNA follows: TGTGCCAGCAGTGATCGCGGGAGGGCTCTTTACGAGCAGTACTTC.

This chain links TRBV28 with TRBJ1-2; 9 positions agree with TRBD1. V was clipped by 10 bases and J by 8 bases; unmatched bases: 8. CDR1 MDHEN and CDR2 SYDVKM come from the germline V gene. The CDR3 runs to 12 residues. The CDR3 DNA is TGTGCCATCCCACAGGGGGCGCGGGGCTACACCTTC. Protein sequence: CAIPQGARGYTF.

The CDR3 protein is CASSSGTVNEQFF. The CDR3 DNA sequence: TGTGCCAGCAGCTCCGGGACAGTCAATGAGCAGTTCTTC. This rearrangement joins TRBV5-5 to TRBJ2-1; 7 bases fit TRBD1. Germline CDR1 reads SGHKS; CDR2 reads YYEKEE (reference sequence). V lost 3 bases and J lost 6; bases outside the gene matches: 3. There are 13 residues in the CDR3. The whole variable domain, remainder taken from reference TRBV5-5 and TRBJ2-1, is DAGVTQSPTHLIKTRGQQVTLRCSPISGHKSVSWYQQVLGQGPQFIFQYYEKEERGRGNFPDRFSARQFPNYSSELNVNALLLGDSALYLCASSSGTVNEQFFGPGTRLTVL.

The rearrangement links TRBV6-5 to TRBJ1-3, with a possible D match to TRBD1 (6 bases). Germline V lookup: CDR1 MNHEY, CDR2 SVGAGI. This CDR3 has 15 amino acids. Trimming removed 6 bases at V and 1 base at J, with 13 bases between. The CDR3 loop is CASRATGLSGNTIYF. In DNA form, the CDR3 reads TGTGCCAGCAGAGCTACAGGGTTGTCTGGAAACACCATATATTTT.

This sequence joins TRBV28 and TRBJ2-1, with 8 bases aligning to TRBD1. After removal of 2 bases from V and 10 bases from J, the junction contained 7 bases not matched to a gene. The germline gives CDR1 MDHEN, CDR2 SYDVKM. The CDR3 length is 14 residues. The DNA for the CDR3 is TGTGCCAGCAGTTTAGTCCGCCCAGGGGGCGAGCAGTTCTTC. It is translated as CASSLVRPGGEQFF.

This clone was detected once. The chain uses TRBV28 and TRBJ2-2, with TRBD2 matching 8 bases. CDR1 is MDHEN and CDR2 is SYDVKM in the germline V gene. The CDR3 loop spans 15 amino acids. V lost 5 bases and J lost 6; bases outside the gene matches: 8. As DNA, the CDR3 is TGTGCCAGCAGTCCCAGCGGGAGTTCGGCCGGGGAGCTGTTTTTT. The encoded protein is CASSPSGSSAGELFF.

V gene TRBV5-1 combines with J gene TRBJ2-7, with 7 nucleotides matching TRBD1. This CDR3 contains 15 residues. V shed 4 bases, J shed 2 bases, and the junction held 9 bases outside the gene matches. From germline, CDR1 is SGHRS and CDR2 YFSETQ. The CDR3 is CASSRGPQGAYEQYF. The DNA of the CDR3 is TGCGCCAGCAGCAGGGGTCCTCAGGGGGCCTACGAGCAGTACTTC.

The chain is built from TRBV9 and TRBJ1-5, with D perhaps TRBD1 (6 bases). Trimming left V 3 bases short and J 7 bases short, with 14 bases between. CDR3 size: 14 residues. Looked up from germline, CDR1 is SGDLS and CDR2 is YYNGEE. CDR3 nucleotides: TGTGCCAGCAGCGAGGGGGGGGCAAGCCAGCCCCAGCATTTT. Residues: CASSEGGASQPQHF.

The chain joins TRBV18 to TRBJ1-5; weak D call: TRBD1 (5 bases). Trimming stripped 3 bases from V and 6 bases from J, with 12 bases between. CDR3 length: 14 amino acids. Germline loops: CDR1 KGHSH, CDR2 LQKENI. This chain's CDR3 is CASSPDQGAQPQHF. The DNA of the CDR3 is TGTGCCAGCTCACCGGATCAGGGTGCTCAGCCCCAGCATTTT.

The genes are TRBV24-1 and TRBJ2-7, with 9 bases that match TRBD2. Germline trimming cut 6 bases from V and 4 bases from J; bases unmatched to any gene: 6. The germline CDR1 and CDR2 sequences are KGHDR and SFDVKD. The CDR3 extends over 14 amino acids. The CDR3 spells CATSSPSGDYEQYF. DNA of the CDR3: TGTGCCACCAGTTCGCCTAGCGGGGATTACGAGCAGTACTTC.

This clone showed up just once. The V and J genes are TRBV9 and TRBJ2-7; 13 bases line up with TRBD2. This CDR3 is built from 16 residues. Trimming at V came to 4 bases and at J to 0 bases, leaving 4 bases not matched to a gene. In germline, CDR1 is SGDLS, CDR2 YYNGEE. Here the CDR3 reads CASSPRTSGSSYEQYF. The DNA of the CDR3 is TGTGCCAGCAGCCCCCGGACTAGCGGGAGCTCCTACGAGCAGTACTTC.

In its sample, this clone was seen once. V is TRBV6-5 and J is TRBJ1-2; D possibly corresponds to TRBD1 (6 bases). V was cut by 6 bases and J by 7 bases, with 15 bases left in between. The CDR3 extends over 13 amino acids. Germline loops: CDR1 MNHEY, CDR2 SVGAGI. The CDR3 is CASSLRQAAGYTF. The CDR3, as DNA: TGTGCCAGCAGCCTTCGACAGGCAGCTGGCTACACCTTC.

This clone appeared many times. This chain connects TRBV28 to TRBJ1-6; possibly TRBD1 for D (6 bases). The CDR3 consists of 18 residues. The germline CDR1 and CDR2 sequences are MDHEN and SYDVKM. V lost 5 bases, J lost 0 bases, and 17 bases lay in between. In nucleotides, the CDR3 is TGTGCCAGCAGTCCCGTGGGACATATGAGCTCCTATAATTCACCCCTCCACTTT. Translation gives CASSPVGHMSSYNSPLHF. Full variable domain (rest looked up from reference TRBV28 and TRBJ1-6): DVKVTQSSRYLVKRTGEKVFLECVQDMDHENMFWYRQDPGLGLRLIYFSYDVKMKEKGDIPEGYSVSREKKERFSLILESASTNQTSMYLCASSPVGHMSSYNSPLHFGNGTRLTVT.

The chain employs TRBV23-1 and TRBJ1-1; possible D gene TRBD1, 6 bases. TRBV23-1 qualifies as an ORF whose function is uncertain. There are 17 residues in the CDR3. V lost 2 bases and J 0 bases, leaving 16 bases between the germline ends. CDR3 in DNA: TGCGCCAGCAGTCAACTCGTGAACAGGGAATTGAACACTGAAGCTTTCTTT. Encoded protein: CASSQLVNRELNTEAFF.

The V and J genes are TRBV5-1 and TRBJ1-2; possibly TRBD1 for D (5 bases). This CDR3 has 15 residues. Deletions cut 4 bases from V and 1 base from J, with 14 bases between. Germline-derived CDR1 and CDR2 are SGHRS and YFSETQ. The CDR3 region has the DNA TGCGCCAGCAGCCTTGGTGGAGGGGATAACTATGGCTACACCTTC. Translating gives CASSLGGGDNYGYTF.

V gene TRBV6-6 combines with J gene TRBJ2-7; maybe TRBD2 (6 bases). CDR1 is MNHNY, CDR2 SVGAGI, per germline (reference sequence). This CDR3 is 15 amino acids long. The germline V and J ends were trimmed by 1 base and 2 bases, with 12 bases remaining between them. CDR3 nucleotides: TGTGCCAGCAGTTACTTGGGGGGTCCCCCCTACGAGCAGTACTTC. Translating gives CASSYLGGPPYEQYF.

This clone has just one count. The rearrangement links TRBV18 to TRBJ1-5; TRBD1 matches 7 bases. The germline V gene has CDR1 KGHSH and CDR2 LQKENI. The J segment lost 1 base and the V segment lost 5 bases, leaving 8 bases of the junction unmatched. There are 16 residues in the CDR3. CDR3 nucleotides: TGTGCCAGCTCATCTCAAGTGGACAGGAGCAATCAGCCCCAGCATTTT. It encodes CASSSQVDRSNQPQHF.

This chain joins TRBV12-3 or TRBV12-4 and TRBJ2-7; the match to TRBD1 covers 7 bases. The CDR3 spans 13 residues. V lost 3 bases, J lost 6 bases, and 5 bases stayed unmatched. Here the CDR3 reads CASSLDRGLEQYF. The CDR3 nucleotides are TGTGCCAGCAGTTTGGATAGGGGGCTCGAGCAGTACTTC.

The chain's CDR3 is CASSRSKSGGSGNTIYF. As DNA, the CDR3 is TGTGCCAGCAGCCGTTCCAAATCAGGGGGCTCTGGAAACACCATATATTTT. J is TRBJ1-3 and V is TRBV7-9; 7 bases agree with TRBD1. The CDR3 runs 17 residues. CDR1 and CDR2 from the germline V gene are SEHNR and FQNEAQ (reference sequence). V lost 5 bases and J lost 0; bases outside the gene matches: 10.

V and J are TRBV19 and TRBJ2-7; TRBD1 might be the D (6 bases). Germline CDR1 is LNHDA and CDR2 is SQIVND (reference sequence). The CDR3 loop spans 14 amino acids. Trimming removed 1 base from V and 3 bases from J, with 10 bases in between. The CDR3 nucleotides are TGTGCCAGTAGTATAGCAGGGGCCTACTACGAGCAGTACTTC. Translating gives CASSIAGAYYEQYF.